This TCR beta chain was found in a study of cytomegalovirus exposure and HLA in healthy donors. This clone was counted a single time. Its antigen is not identified. The study, taken as a whole, reports: Analysis performed later found 15,000 or so TCR beta sequences associated with HLA alleles at 0.05 false discovery rate. Roughly uniform depth of sequencing across donors was assumed in presence/absence analyses.

This CDR3 is built from 15 residues. Germline V gene sequence: CDR1 MNHNY, CDR2 SVGAGI (reference sequence). Trimming took 5 bases from V and 5 from J; bases not matched to a gene: 9. PCR used 60 Vbeta primers and 13 Jbeta primers. Only in-frame clones appear in the TCRdb table, and some are missing; sequencing was by immunoSEQ multiplex PCR. The sample shows some 190,000 clones, around 80% of them seen only once. The J gene is TRBJ1-5, the V gene TRBV6-6; TRBD1 matches at 7 bases. The specimen sequenced was PBMCs. This TCR came from a man younger than 35 in good health and CMV-seronegative. CDR3 protein: CASSPRHRGDQPQHF. For the CDR3, the DNA is TGTGCCAGCAGTCCCAGACACAGGGGAGATCAGCCCCAGCATTTT.